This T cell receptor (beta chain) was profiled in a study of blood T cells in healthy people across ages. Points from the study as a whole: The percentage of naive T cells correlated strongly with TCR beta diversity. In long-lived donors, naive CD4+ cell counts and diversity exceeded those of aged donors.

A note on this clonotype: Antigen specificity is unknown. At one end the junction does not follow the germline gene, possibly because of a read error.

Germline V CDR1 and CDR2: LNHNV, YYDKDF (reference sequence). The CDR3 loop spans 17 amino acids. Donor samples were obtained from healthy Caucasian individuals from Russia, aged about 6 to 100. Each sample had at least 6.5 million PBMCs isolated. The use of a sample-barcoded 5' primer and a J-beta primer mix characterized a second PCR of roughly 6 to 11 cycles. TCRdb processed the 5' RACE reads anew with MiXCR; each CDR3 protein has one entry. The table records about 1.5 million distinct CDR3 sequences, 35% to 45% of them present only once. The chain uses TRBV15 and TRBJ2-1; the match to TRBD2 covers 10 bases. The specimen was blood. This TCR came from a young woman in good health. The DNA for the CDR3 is TGTGCCACCAGCAGAGGGGCTAGCGGGGGCCTGTACAATGATCAGTTCTTC. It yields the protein CATSRGASGGLYNDQFF.